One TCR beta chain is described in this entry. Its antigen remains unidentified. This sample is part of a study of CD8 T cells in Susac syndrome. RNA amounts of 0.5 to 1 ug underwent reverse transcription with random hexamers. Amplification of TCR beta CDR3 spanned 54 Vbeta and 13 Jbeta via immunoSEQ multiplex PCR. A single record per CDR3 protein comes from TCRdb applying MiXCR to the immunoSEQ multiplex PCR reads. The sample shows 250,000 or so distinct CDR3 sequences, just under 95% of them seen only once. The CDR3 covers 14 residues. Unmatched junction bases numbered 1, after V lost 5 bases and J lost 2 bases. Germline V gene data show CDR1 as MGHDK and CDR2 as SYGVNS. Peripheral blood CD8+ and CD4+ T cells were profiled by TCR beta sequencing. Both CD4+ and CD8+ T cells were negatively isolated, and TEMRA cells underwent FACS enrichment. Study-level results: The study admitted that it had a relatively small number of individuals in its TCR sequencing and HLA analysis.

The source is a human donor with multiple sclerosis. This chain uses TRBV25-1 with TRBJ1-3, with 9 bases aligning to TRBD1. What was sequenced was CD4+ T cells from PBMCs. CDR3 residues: CASSRTGAGNTIYF. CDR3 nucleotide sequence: TGTGCCAGCAGTAGGACAGGGGCTGGAAACACCATATATTTT.